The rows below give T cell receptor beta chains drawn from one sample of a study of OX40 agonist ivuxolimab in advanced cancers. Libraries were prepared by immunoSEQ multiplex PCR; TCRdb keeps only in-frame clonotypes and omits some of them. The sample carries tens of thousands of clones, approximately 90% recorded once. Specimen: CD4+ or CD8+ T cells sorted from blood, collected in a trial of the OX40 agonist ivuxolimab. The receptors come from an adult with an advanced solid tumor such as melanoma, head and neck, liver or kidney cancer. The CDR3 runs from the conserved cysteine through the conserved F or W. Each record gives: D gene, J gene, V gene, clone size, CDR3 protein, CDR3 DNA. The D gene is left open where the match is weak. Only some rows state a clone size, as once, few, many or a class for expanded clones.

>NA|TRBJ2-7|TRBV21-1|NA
CASTELEQYF
TGTGCCAGCACCGAACTGGAGCAGTACTTC
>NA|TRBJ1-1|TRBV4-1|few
CASSQGPVNTEAFF
TGCGCCAGCAGCCAAGGACCGGTGAACACTGAAGCTTTCTTT
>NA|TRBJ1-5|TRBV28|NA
CASSKTLTGRSNQPQHF
TGTGCCAGCAGCAAGACACTTACCGGACGGAGCAATCAGCCCCAGCATTTT
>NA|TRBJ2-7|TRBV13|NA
CASSLRTATYEQYF
TGTGCCAGCAGCCTTCGGACAGCAACCTACGAGCAGTACTTC
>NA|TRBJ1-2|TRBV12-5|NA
CASGIPTGRYTF
TGTGCTAGTGGTATTCCTACCGGACGCTACACCTTC
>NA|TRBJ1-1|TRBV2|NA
CASRAGGRNTEAFF
TGTGCCAGCCGTGCCGGTGGAAGGAACACTGAAGCTTTCTTT
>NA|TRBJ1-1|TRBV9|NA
CASSVGPGWNTEAFF
TGTGCCAGCAGCGTAGGGCCGGGATGGAACACTGAAGCTTTCTTT
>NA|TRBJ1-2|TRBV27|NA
CASSLSIADFYGYTF
TGTGCCAGCAGTTTATCGATCGCCGATTTCTATGGCTACACCTTC
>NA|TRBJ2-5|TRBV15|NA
CATTTGLLKETQYF
TGTGCCACCACCACGGGACTCTTAAAAGAGACCCAGTACTTC
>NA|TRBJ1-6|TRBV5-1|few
CASTPGKGNSPLHF
TGCGCCAGCACGCCCGGGAAGGGAAATTCACCCCTCCACTTT
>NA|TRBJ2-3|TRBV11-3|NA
CASSRTTGGADTQYF
TGTGCCAGCAGCCGTACCACAGGGGGGGCAGATACGCAGTATTTT
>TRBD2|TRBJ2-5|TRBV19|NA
CASSLGGLAGAQETQYF
TGTGCCAGTAGTTTGGGAGGACTAGCGGGTGCCCAAGAGACCCAGTACTTC
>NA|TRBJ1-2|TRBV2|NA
CASNHRDNRGYGYTF
TGTGCCAGCAACCACCGGGACAATCGGGGCTATGGCTACACCTTC
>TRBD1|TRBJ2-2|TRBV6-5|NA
CASSYSDRVRVELFF
TGTGCCAGCAGTTACAGCGACAGGGTCCGAGTGGAGCTGTTTTTT
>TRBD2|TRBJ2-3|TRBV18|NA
CASSPAGGADTQYF
TGTGCCAGCTCACCGGCGGGGGGGGCAGATACGCAGTATTTT
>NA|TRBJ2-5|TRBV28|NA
CASTIPGLRTQYF
TGTGCCAGCACCATTCCAGGGCTCAGGACCCAGTACTTC
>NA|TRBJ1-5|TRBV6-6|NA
CASRKDGGAAQHF
TGTGCCAGCCGGAAGGACGGTGGTGCAGCCCAGCATTTT
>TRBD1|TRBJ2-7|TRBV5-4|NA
CASSSPGTGSYEQYF
TGTGCCAGCAGCTCTCCCGGGACAGGGTCCTACGAGCAGTACTTC
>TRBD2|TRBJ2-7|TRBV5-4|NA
CASSRAGGRSYEQYF
TGTGCCAGCAGTCGAGCGGGAGGACGTTCCTACGAGCAGTACTTC
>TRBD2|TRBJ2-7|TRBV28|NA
CASRRAGGSSYEQYF
TGTGCCAGCAGACGAGCGGGAGGGAGCTCCTACGAGCAGTACTTC
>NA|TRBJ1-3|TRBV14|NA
CASSKRAQGSGNTIYF
TGTGCCAGCAGCAAAAGGGCCCAGGGCTCTGGAAACACCATATATTTT
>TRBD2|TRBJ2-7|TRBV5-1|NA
CASSYSGRAYEQYF
TGCGCCAGCAGCTATAGCGGGAGGGCCTACGAGCAGTACTTC
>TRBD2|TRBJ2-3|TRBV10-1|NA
CASSERSGGADTQYF
TGCGCCAGCAGTGAGCGTAGCGGGGGAGCAGATACGCAGTATTTT
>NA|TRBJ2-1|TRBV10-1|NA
CASSGAGGGEQFF
TGCGCCAGCAGTGGGGCGGGTGGCGGTGAGCAGTTCTTC
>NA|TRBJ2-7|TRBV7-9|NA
CASSKEQGSHEQYF
TGTGCCAGCAGCAAAGAACAGGGTTCCCACGAGCAGTACTTC
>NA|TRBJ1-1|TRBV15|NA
CATSRAGGHPAGGTEAFF
TGTGCCACCAGCAGAGCGGGCGGACATCCCGCCGGGGGAACTGAAGCTTTCTTT
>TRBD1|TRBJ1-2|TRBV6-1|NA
CASSEWTGGAYGYTF
TGTGCCAGCAGTGAATGGACAGGGGGAGCTTATGGCTACACCTTC
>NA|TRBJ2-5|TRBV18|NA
CASSPPAFQETQYF
TGTGCCAGCTCACCACCGGCATTTCAAGAGACCCAGTACTTC
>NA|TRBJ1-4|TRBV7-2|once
CASSQGRGKSEKLFF
TGTGCCAGCAGCCAGGGTCGGGGGAAGAGTGAAAAACTGTTTTTT
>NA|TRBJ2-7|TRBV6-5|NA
CASSYSARPNSEQYF
TGTGCCAGCAGTTACTCCGCTAGGCCCAACTCCGAGCAGTACTTC
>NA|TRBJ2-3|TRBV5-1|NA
CASSSLQGAGTDTQYF
TGCGCCAGCAGCTCTCTACAGGGAGCGGGCACAGATACGCAGTATTTT
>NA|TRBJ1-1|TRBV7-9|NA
CASSSEGWTEAFF
TGTGCCAGCAGCTCCGAAGGGTGGACTGAAGCTTTCTTT
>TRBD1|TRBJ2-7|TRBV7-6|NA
CASSSQQGNAYEQYF
TGTGCCAGCAGCTCACAACAGGGGAATGCCTACGAGCAGTACTTC
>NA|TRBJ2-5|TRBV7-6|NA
CASSLALRTEETQYF
TGTGCCAGCAGCTTAGCGCTCAGGACAGAAGAGACCCAGTACTTC
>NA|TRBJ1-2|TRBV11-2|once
CASTQARGDGYTF
TGTGCCAGCACCCAGGCGAGGGGGGATGGCTACACCTTC
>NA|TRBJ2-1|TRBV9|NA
CASSPAGFANEQFF
TGTGCCAGCAGCCCAGCAGGTTTCGCTAATGAGCAGTTCTTC
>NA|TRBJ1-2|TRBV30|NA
CAWSGSGYGGYTF
TGTGCCTGGAGTGGATCCGGATACGGAGGCTACACCTTC
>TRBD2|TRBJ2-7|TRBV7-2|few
CASSATSGSLYEQYF
TGTGCCAGCAGCGCTACTAGCGGGAGTCTGTACGAGCAGTACTTC
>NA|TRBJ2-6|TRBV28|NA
CASSSGHSGANVLTF
TGTGCCAGCAGCTCCGGCCACTCTGGGGCCAACGTCCTGACTTTC
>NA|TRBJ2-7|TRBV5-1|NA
CASSLEGSRSLEEQYF
TGCGCCAGCAGCTTGGAGGGCAGCAGGAGCTTGGAAGAGCAGTACTTC
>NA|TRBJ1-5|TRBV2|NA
CASSADSNQPQHF
TGTGCCAGCAGTGCCGACAGCAATCAGCCCCAGCATTTT
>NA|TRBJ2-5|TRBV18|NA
CASSPLSGGEPETQYF
TGTGCCAGCTCACCACTTAGCGGAGGGGAACCGGAGACCCAGTACTTC
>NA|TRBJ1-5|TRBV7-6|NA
CASSQGQFNQPQHF
TGTGCCAGCAGCCAAGGACAGTTCAATCAGCCCCAGCATTTT
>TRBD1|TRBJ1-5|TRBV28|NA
CASSTQGASGNQPQHF
TGTGCCAGCAGTACACAGGGGGCGAGTGGCAATCAGCCCCAGCATTTT
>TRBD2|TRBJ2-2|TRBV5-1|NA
CASSPRGSLAGVKTGELFF
TGCGCCAGCAGCCCCCGGGGGTCTCTAGCGGGGGTAAAAACCGGGGAGCTGTTTTTT
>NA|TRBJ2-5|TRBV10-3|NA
CAISQEETQYF
TGTGCCATCAGCCAAGAAGAGACCCAGTACTTC
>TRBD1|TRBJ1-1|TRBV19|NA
CASSIGQGASAFF
TGTGCCAGTAGTATCGGGCAGGGGGCCTCTGCTTTCTTT
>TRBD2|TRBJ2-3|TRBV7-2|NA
CASSPLAGRPDTQYF
TGTGCCAGCAGCCCGTTAGCGGGAAGGCCAGATACGCAGTATTTT
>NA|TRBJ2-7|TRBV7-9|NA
CASSLAGQMISYEQYF
TGTGCCAGCAGCTTAGCGGGGCAGATGATCTCCTACGAGCAGTACTTC
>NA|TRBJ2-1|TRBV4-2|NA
CASSQGGVFGGSYNEQFF
TGTGCCAGCAGCCAAGGCGGCGTTTTTGGCGGCTCCTACAATGAGCAGTTCTTC